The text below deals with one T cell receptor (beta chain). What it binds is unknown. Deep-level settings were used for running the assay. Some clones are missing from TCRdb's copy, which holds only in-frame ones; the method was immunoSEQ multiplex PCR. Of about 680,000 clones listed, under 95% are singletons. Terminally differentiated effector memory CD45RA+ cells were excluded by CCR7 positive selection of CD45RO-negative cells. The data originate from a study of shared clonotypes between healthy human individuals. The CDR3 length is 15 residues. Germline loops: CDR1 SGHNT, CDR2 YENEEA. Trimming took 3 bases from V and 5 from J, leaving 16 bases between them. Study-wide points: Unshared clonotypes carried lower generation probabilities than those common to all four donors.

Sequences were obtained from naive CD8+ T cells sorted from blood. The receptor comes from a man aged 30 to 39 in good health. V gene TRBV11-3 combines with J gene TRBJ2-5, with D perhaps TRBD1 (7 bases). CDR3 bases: TGTGCCAGCAGCTTTCGGGGGCAGGGGGTGGAGACCCAGTACTTC. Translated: CASSFRGQGVETQYF.